Listed below are T cell receptor beta chains from one sample, sequenced in a study of CD8 T cells in ankylosing spondylitis. MiXCR, run by TCRdb on the 5' RACE reads, gives a single entry per CDR3 protein. The sample includes 300,000 to 400,000 distinct CDR3 sequences, approximately 14% seen only once; the top ten take 1.1%. The sequencing input was blood, either unsorted or a sorted T cell fraction (not recorded which). These receptors were obtained from a male donor with ankylosing spondylitis or in good health (not recorded which). Both conserved end residues are part of each CDR3. The D gene is left open where the match is weak. Expanded clones are given a class, and other clones once, few, many or no size at all.

few | TRBD2 | TRBJ2-1 | TRBV5-4 | TGTGCCAGCAGCCCCAGCGGGAGGGCTGACTACAATGAGCAGTTCTTC | CASSPSGRADYNEQFF
few | NA | TRBJ2-5 | TRBV29-1 | TGCAGCTCCCTAAACTGGGGATCGGAGACCCAGTACTTC | CSSLNWGSETQYF
NA | NA | TRBJ2-7 | TRBV12-3/TRBV12-4 | TGTGCCAGCAGTTTAAGCGTGACAGCTGAGACCTACGAGCAGTACTTC | CASSLSVTAETYEQYF
few | NA | TRBJ2-1 | TRBV29-1 | TGCAGCGTTGAAGGCCCGGGAGCCCCTTCTTTAAGGGACAATGAGCAGTTCTTC | CSVEGPGAPSLRDNEQFF
NA | NA | TRBJ2-5 | TRBV4-1 | TGCGCCAGCAGCCAAGAGAGGTCGGGTGGAGAGACCCAGTACTTC | CASSQERSGGETQYF
few | TRBD1 | TRBJ1-2 | TRBV20-1 | TGCTCGACAGGGGGCAACTATGGCTACACCTTC | CSTGGNYGYTF
few | NA | TRBJ1-4 | TRBV7-9 | TGTGCCAGCAGCTTGGGGGTAACTAATGAAAAACTGTTTTTT | CASSLGVTNEKLFF
NA | TRBD1 | TRBJ2-7 | TRBV11-2 | TGTGCCAGCAGACACCCCGGGACAGGGGAGCGCGAGCAGTACTTC | CASRHPGTGEREQYF
few | TRBD1 | TRBJ1-2 | TRBV4-1 | TGCGCCAGCAGCAGCCTTGGGACAGGGAGCGTCTATGGCTACACCTTC | CASSSLGTGSVYGYTF
NA | NA | TRBJ1-5 | TRBV7-9 | TGTGCCAGCAGCTTAGATAGTCCAGGGACGGGGCCCCAGCATTTT | CASSLDSPGTGPQHF
NA | NA | TRBJ2-7 | TRBV20-1 | TGCAGTGCTAGACCATCTACCTACGAGCAGTACTTC | CSARPSTYEQYF
few | TRBD2 | TRBJ2-7 | TRBV7-2 | TGTGCCAGCAGCACCCAAAGCGGGGGGAGCTCCTACGAGCAGTACTTC | CASSTQSGGSSYEQYF
NA | NA | TRBJ1-4 | TRBV4-1 | TGCGCCAGCAGCCGAGACAGGTCGTTTGCAAAACTGTTTTTT | CASSRDRSFAKLFF
many | NA | TRBJ2-1 | TRBV29-1 | TGCAGCGTTGGCCACGGGACGATCTACAATGAGCAGTTCTTC | CSVGHGTIYNEQFF
many | NA | TRBJ1-5 | TRBV12-3/TRBV12-4 | TGTGCCAGCAGCGGACTCAGCAATCAGCCCCAGCATTTT | CASSGLSNQPQHF
few | NA | TRBJ2-3 | TRBV29-1 | TGCAGCGTGGGGGACGGAGATACGCAGTATTTT | CSVGDGDTQYF
many | NA | TRBJ2-4 | TRBV12-3/TRBV12-4 | TGTGCCAGCAGTTTCGCGGGGCCACCTGCCAAAAACATTCAGTACTTC | CASSFAGPPAKNIQYF
many | NA | TRBJ2-1 | TRBV5-1 | TGCGCCAGCAGCTTAATACAGGGACTTTACAATGAGCAGTTCTTC | CASSLIQGLYNEQFF
few | TRBD2 | TRBJ2-7 | TRBV7-2 | TGTGCCAGCTCGACCGCGGGGGGGCCCCTCTCCTACGAGCAGTACTTC | CASSTAGGPLSYEQYF
few | TRBD1 | TRBJ2-7 | TRBV3-1 | TGTGCCAGCAGCCGCGGGACAGGGGGGGCCTACGAGCAGTACTTC | CASSRGTGGAYEQYF
NA | TRBD2 | TRBJ2-5 | TRBV9 | TGTGCCAGCAGCGTAGTGAGCGGGGCTACTCAGTACTTC | CASSVVSGATQYF
NA | NA | TRBJ1-1 | TRBV9 | TGTGCCAGCAGCGTAGTTGCAGGGGCTGAAGCTTTCTTT | CASSVVAGAEAFF
NA | NA | TRBJ2-1 | TRBV12-3/TRBV12-4 | TGTGCCAGCAGTTTCCTAGAGTCCCGTGATGAGCAGTTCTTC | CASSFLESRDEQFF
few | TRBD1 | TRBJ1-2 | TRBV11-2 | TGTGCCAGCAGCTCTTCGACGACAGGGGATAACTATGGCTACACCTTC | CASSSSTTGDNYGYTF
few | TRBD2 | TRBJ2-5 | TRBV20-1 | TGCAGTGCTAGAGTGATAGAGAGACTAGCGGAACCCACCCAGTACTTC | CSARVIERLAEPTQYF
NA | TRBD2 | TRBJ2-7 | TRBV6-6 | TGTGCCAGCAGCCCTGGACTAGCGGAGCAGTACTTC | CASSPGLAEQYF